Below, 8 T cell receptor beta chains from the same sample are listed, as sequenced in a study of blood T cells in healthy people across ages. A sample-barcoded 5' primer and a J-beta primer mix were used in a second PCR of roughly 7 to 11 cycles. One entry per CDR3 protein results from TCRdb running MiXCR on the 5' RACE reads. This table holds over a million distinct CDR3 sequences, 35% to 45% found once. The sample comprised blood. These receptors originate from a woman between 18 and 29 years old in good health.

The V call is TRBV10-3, the J call TRBJ2-5; 8 bases fit TRBD2. Germline CDR1 and CDR2: ENHRY and SYGVKD. The length of the CDR3 is 12 residues. V was pared by 5 bases and J by 11 bases, with 7 bases of the junction left unmatched. Written as DNA, the CDR3 is TGTGCCATCAGTATAGCGGGGAGAGAGCAGTACTTC. Translated, it gives CAISIAGREQYF.

This clonotype was detected a few times. The J gene is TRBJ2-3, the V gene TRBV7-2; 10 nucleotides match TRBD1. The CDR3 totals 18 residues. V was pared by 1 base and J by 2 bases, with 9 bases of the junction left unmatched. In germline, CDR1 is SGHTA, CDR2 FQGNSA. The CDR3 protein is CASSLGDRGLRDTDTQYF. The CDR3 nucleotides are TGTGCCAGCAGCTTAGGGGACAGGGGTTTAAGAGACACAGATACGCAGTATTTT.

The rearrangement links TRBV6-2 or TRBV6-3 to TRBJ2-3, with D tentatively TRBD2 (5 bases). This CDR3 comprises 18 residues. Germline V gives CDR1 MNHEY, CDR2 SVGEGT. V lost 2 bases and J 0 bases, leaving 18 bases between the germline ends. The CDR3: CASSYPFGERLSTDTQYF. CDR3 in DNA: TGTGCCAGCAGTTACCCTTTTGGGGAGCGACTGAGCACAGATACGCAGTATTTT.

Only a few counts were recorded for this clonotype. The gene calls are TRBV4-2 and TRBJ2-1; a weak D match, TRBD2 (6 bases). V was shortened by 0 bases and J by 0 bases, with 12 bases between the two germline ends. Germline assignment: CDR1 LGHNA and CDR2 YNFKEQ. This CDR3 spans 17 amino acids. The CDR3 nucleotides are TGTGCCAGCAGCCAAGAGTGGGTAGCGGTCTCCTACAATGAGCAGTTCTTC. Translating it yields CASSQEWVAVSYNEQFF.

A few counts support this clonotype. This chain uses TRBV2 with TRBJ2-1; tentatively, D is TRBD2 (5 bases). Germline-derived CDR1 and CDR2 are SNHLY and FYNNEI. The length of the CDR3 is 12 residues. Trimming pared 7 bases from V and 3 bases from J, leaving 7 bases between. The CDR3 DNA follows: TGTGCCAGCAAGACTAACTACAATGAGCAGTTCTTC. It translates to CASKTNYNEQFF.

V usage is TRBV15 and J usage is TRBJ1-4; D is unresolved. This CDR3 comprises 13 residues. The V end lost 9 bases, the J end lost 2 bases, and 10 bases lay between the germline ends. The germline V gene encodes CDR1 LNHNV and CDR2 YYDKDF (reference sequence). CDR3 sequence: CATGVLTNEKLFF. Here the CDR3 DNA reads TGTGCCACGGGAGTTCTTACTAATGAAAAACTGTTTTTT.

This chain connects TRBV12-3 or TRBV12-4 to TRBJ2-7, with a weak D call TRBD1 (6 bases). The CDR3 has 13 residues. Between the trimmed V and J ends, which lost 5 bases and 6 bases, there was a span of 14 bases. The CDR3 loop is CASSARTASEQYF. The CDR3 DNA reads as TGTGCCAGCAGTGCTCGGACAGCCTCCGAGCAGTACTTC.

Only a few counts were recorded for this clonotype. The chain recombines TRBV7-2 with TRBJ1-5, with a tentative D call TRBD1 (6 bases). Germline CDR1 is SGHTA and CDR2 is FQGNSA. V was pared by 5 bases and J by 1 base, with 12 bases between. The CDR3 spans 15 residues. CDR3 in DNA: TGTGCCAGCAGCCAGGGGCCGGAGAGCAATCAGCCCCAGCATTTT. Protein sequence: CASSQGPESNQPQHF.